The 3 T cell receptor beta chains in this list originate from one sample, sequenced in a study of blood T cell repertoires in COVID-19. Profiling relied on immunoSEQ multiplex PCR, and the TCRdb table lists in-frame clones only, not all of them. The sample carries 200,000 to 300,000 clones, approximately 89% recorded once. The sample taken for sequencing was peripheral blood. The receptors here all came from a woman in her forties or fifties with acute or convalescent COVID-19.

The rearrangement uses TRBV27 and TRBJ1-1; D gene uncertain. Germline CDR1 is MNHEY and CDR2 is SMNVEV (reference sequence). The V end lost 4 bases, the J end lost 1 base, and 10 bases lay between the germline ends. The CDR3 consists of 14 residues. CDR3 DNA: TGTGCCAGCAGTTGGAGAGGCCGGAACACTGAAGCTTTCTTT. Translated, it gives CASSWRGRNTEAFF.

This rearrangement joins TRBV5-1 to TRBJ2-7; weak D call: TRBD2 (6 bases). Germline V gene lookup returns CDR1 SGHRS and CDR2 YFSETQ. V lost 6 bases, J lost 6 bases, and 13 bases lay in between. The CDR3 contains 12 residues. The CDR3 sequence: CASTSEGVEQYF. The CDR3 coding sequence is TGCGCCAGCACCTCGGAGGGCGTCGAGCAGTACTTC.

This sequence joins TRBV7-2 and TRBJ1-1; D call uncertain. The CDR3 is 13 residues long. CDR1 is SGHTA, CDR2 FQGNSA, per germline. V lost 5 bases and J lost 5, with 12 bases in between. The CDR3 loop reads CASSGRSETEAFF. CDR3 bases: TGTGCCAGCAGCGGCAGATCAGAAACTGAAGCTTTCTTT. Drawing the rest from reference TRBV7-2 and TRBJ1-1, the complete variable domain is GAGVSQSPSNKVTEKGKDVELRCDPISGHTALYWYRQSLGQGLEFLIYFQGNSAPDKSGLPSDRFSAERTGGSVSTLTIQRTQQEDSAVYLCASSGRSETEAFFGQGTRLTVV.